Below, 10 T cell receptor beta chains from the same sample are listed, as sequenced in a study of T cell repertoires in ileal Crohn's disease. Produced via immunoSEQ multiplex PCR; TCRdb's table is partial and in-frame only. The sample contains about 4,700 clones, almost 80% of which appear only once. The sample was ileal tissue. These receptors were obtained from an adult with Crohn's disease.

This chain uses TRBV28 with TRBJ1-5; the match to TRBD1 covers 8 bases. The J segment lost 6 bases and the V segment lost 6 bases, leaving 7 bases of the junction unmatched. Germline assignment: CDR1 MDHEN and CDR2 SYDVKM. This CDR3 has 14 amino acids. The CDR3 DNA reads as TGTGCCAGCAGGGTGACAGGGGCAACTCAGCCCCAGCATTTT. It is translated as CASRVTGATQPQHF.

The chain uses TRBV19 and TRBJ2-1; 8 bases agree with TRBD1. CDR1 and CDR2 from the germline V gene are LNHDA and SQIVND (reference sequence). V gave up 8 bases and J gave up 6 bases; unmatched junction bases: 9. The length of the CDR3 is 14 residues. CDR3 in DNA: TGTGCCAGTTCTCTCAGGGGGCCCCTCAATGAGCAGTTCTTC. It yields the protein CASSLRGPLNEQFF. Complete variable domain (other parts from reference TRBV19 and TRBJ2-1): DGGITQSPKYLFRKEGQNVTLSCEQNLNHDAMYWYRQDPGQGLRLIYYSQIVNDFQKGDIAEGYSVSREKKESFPLTVTSAQKNPTAFYLCASSLRGPLNEQFFGPGTRLTVL.

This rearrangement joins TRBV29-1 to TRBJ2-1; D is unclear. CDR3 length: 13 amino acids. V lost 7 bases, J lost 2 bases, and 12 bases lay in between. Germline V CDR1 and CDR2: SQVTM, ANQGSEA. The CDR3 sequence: CSAAYITYNEQFF. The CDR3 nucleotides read TGCAGCGCCGCATACATAACCTACAATGAGCAGTTCTTC.

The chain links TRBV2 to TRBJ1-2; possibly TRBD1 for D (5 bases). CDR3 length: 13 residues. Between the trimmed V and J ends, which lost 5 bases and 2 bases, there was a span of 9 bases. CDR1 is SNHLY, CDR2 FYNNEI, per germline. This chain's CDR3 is CASSPDTNYGYTF. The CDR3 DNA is TGTGCCAGCAGTCCGGACACGAACTATGGCTACACCTTC. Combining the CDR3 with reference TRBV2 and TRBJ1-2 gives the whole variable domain EPEVTQTPSHQVTQMGQEVILRCVPISNHLYFYWYRQILGQKVEFLVSFYNNEISEKSEIFDDQFSVERPDGSNFTLKIRSTKLEDSAMYFCASSPDTNYGYTFGSGTRLTVV.

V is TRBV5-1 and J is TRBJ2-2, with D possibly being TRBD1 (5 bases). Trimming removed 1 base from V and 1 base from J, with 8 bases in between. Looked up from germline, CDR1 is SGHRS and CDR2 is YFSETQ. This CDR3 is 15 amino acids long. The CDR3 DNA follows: TGCGCCAGCAGCTTGTGGACACAGAACACCGGGGAGCTGTTTTTT. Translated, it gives CASSLWTQNTGELFF.

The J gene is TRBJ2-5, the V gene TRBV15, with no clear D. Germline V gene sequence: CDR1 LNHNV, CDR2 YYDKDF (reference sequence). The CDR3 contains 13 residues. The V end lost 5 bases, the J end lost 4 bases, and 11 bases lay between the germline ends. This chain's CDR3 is CATSGGVRETQYF. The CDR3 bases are TGTGCCACCAGCGGTGGAGTTAGAGAGACCCAGTACTTC.

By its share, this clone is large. CDR3 coding DNA: TGTGCCATCAGCCAGGGGGATTCCACAGATACGCAGTATTTT. Protein sequence: CAISQGDSTDTQYF. This chain joins TRBV10-3 and TRBJ2-3; TRBD1 agrees at 7 bases. CDR3 length equals 14 residues. CDR1 is ENHRY and CDR2 is SYGVKD in the germline V gene. Trimming cost V 6 bases and J 2 bases; bases outside gene matches: 5.

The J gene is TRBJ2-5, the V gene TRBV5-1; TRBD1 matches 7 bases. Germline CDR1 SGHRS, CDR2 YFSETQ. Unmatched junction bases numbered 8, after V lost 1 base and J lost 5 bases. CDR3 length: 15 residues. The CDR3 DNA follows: TGCGCCAGCAGCTTGAGAGAGGGGGCAGGGGAGACCCAGTACTTC. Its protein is CASSLREGAGETQYF.

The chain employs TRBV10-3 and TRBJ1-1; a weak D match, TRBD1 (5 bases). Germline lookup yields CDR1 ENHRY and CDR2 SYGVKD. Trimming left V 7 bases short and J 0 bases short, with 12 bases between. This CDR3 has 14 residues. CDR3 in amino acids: CAIKGEGMNTEAFF. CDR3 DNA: TGTGCCATCAAAGGGGAGGGGATGAACACTGAAGCTTTCTTT.

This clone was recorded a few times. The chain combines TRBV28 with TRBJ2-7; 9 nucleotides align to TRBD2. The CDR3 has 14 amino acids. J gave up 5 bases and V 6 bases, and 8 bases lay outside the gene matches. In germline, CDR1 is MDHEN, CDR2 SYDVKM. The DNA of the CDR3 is TGTGCCAGCAGCACCGCGGGGGGGATAAACGAGCAGTACTTC. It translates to CASSTAGGINEQYF.